The rows below give T cell receptor beta chains drawn from one sample of a study of Graves' ophthalmopathy and Graves' hyperthyroidism. TCRdb passed the multiplex PCR reads through MiXCR, listing each CDR3 protein once. The sample has just over 400,000 distinct CDR3 sequences; around 21% are singletons. Sequenced material: peripheral blood. The receptor set was obtained from a woman younger than 30 with stable Graves' hyperthyroidism. Both conserved end residues are part of each CDR3. D genes are given only for firm matches. Only part of the rows carry a size: once, few, many, or a class if the clone is expanded.

clone_size: many
j_call: TRBJ1-1
v_call: TRBV6-5
d_call: TRBD1
cdr3_nt: TGTGCCAGCAGTTACACCCGGACAGGTCGGGACACTGAAGCTTTCTTT
cdr3_aa: CASSYTRTGRDTEAFF

clone_size: few
j_call: TRBJ1-1
v_call: TRBV5-1
d_call: -
cdr3_nt: TGCGCCAGCAGCCCCGGGACACCGGCGGGCACTGAAGCTTTCTTT
cdr3_aa: CASSPGTPAGTEAFF

clone_size: many
j_call: TRBJ2-7
v_call: TRBV12-3/TRBV12-4
d_call: -
cdr3_nt: TGTGCCAGCAGTTTAGCGGTCGGGGGCTACGAGCAGTACTTC
cdr3_aa: CASSLAVGGYEQYF

clone_size: many
j_call: TRBJ1-1
v_call: TRBV12-3/TRBV12-4
d_call: -
cdr3_nt: TGTGCCAGCAAGCACAGGGTCACTGAAGCTTTCTTT
cdr3_aa: CASKHRVTEAFF

clone_size: many
j_call: TRBJ2-7
v_call: TRBV7-9
d_call: -
cdr3_nt: TGTGCCAGCAGCTTTCATTCGGGAGAGCAGTACTTC
cdr3_aa: CASSFHSGEQYF

clone_size: few
j_call: TRBJ1-1
v_call: TRBV12-3/TRBV12-4
d_call: -
cdr3_nt: TGTGCCAGCAGTCCCCGTACGACAGGACACACTGAAGCTTTCTTT
cdr3_aa: CASSPRTTGHTEAFF

clone_size: many
j_call: TRBJ1-5
v_call: TRBV30
d_call: -
cdr3_nt: TGTGCCTGGAGTCCAACGAGGGGTCAGCCCCAGCATTTT
cdr3_aa: CAWSPTRGQPQHF

clone_size: many
j_call: TRBJ2-5
v_call: TRBV2
d_call: -
cdr3_nt: TGTGCCAGCAGTATTCGGGACACCCAAGAGACCCAGTACTTC
cdr3_aa: CASSIRDTQETQYF

clone_size: -
j_call: TRBJ1-5
v_call: TRBV6-1
d_call: -
cdr3_nt: TGTGCCAGCAGTGACAGGGGTGCAGATCAGCCCCAGCATTTT
cdr3_aa: CASSDRGADQPQHF

clone_size: many
j_call: TRBJ2-2
v_call: TRBV18
d_call: TRBD1
cdr3_nt: TGTGCCAGCTCACCGAGACAGGGGGGGAACACCGGGGAGCTGTTTTTT
cdr3_aa: CASSPRQGGNTGELFF

clone_size: few
j_call: TRBJ2-7
v_call: TRBV4-2
d_call: TRBD2
cdr3_nt: TGTGCCAGCAGCCATCCCCCCGGGACTAGCTACTACGAGCAGTACTTC
cdr3_aa: CASSHPPGTSYYEQYF

clone_size: many
j_call: TRBJ2-5
v_call: TRBV2
d_call: TRBD2
cdr3_nt: TGTGCCAGCAGTGAATTGCTTGCGGGAGTTGAGACCCAGTACTTC
cdr3_aa: CASSELLAGVETQYF

clone_size: many
j_call: TRBJ1-6
v_call: TRBV6-5
d_call: -
cdr3_nt: TGTGCCAGCACCAAGGGGGGGGCAGGCTCACCCCTCCACTTT
cdr3_aa: CASTKGGAGSPLHF

clone_size: many
j_call: TRBJ1-2
v_call: TRBV5-1
d_call: -
cdr3_nt: TGCGCCCGCAGCTTGAGGGAGACAACTAACTATGGCTACACCTTC
cdr3_aa: CARSLRETTNYGYTF

clone_size: -
j_call: TRBJ1-2
v_call: TRBV27
d_call: -
cdr3_nt: TGTGCCAGCAGTTTATCGAGCGCCGATAACTATGGCTACACCTTC
cdr3_aa: CASSLSSADNYGYTF

clone_size: many
j_call: TRBJ2-6
v_call: TRBV27
d_call: -
cdr3_nt: TGTGCCAGCAGTTTACTGAGGGGTTCTGGGGCCAACGTCCTGACTTTC
cdr3_aa: CASSLLRGSGANVLTF

clone_size: many
j_call: TRBJ1-2
v_call: TRBV12-3/TRBV12-4
d_call: -
cdr3_nt: TGTGCCAGCAGTCCGTGGGGTGAGAGCTACACCTTC
cdr3_aa: CASSPWGESYTF

clone_size: many
j_call: TRBJ1-2
v_call: TRBV3-1
d_call: -
cdr3_nt: TGTGCCAGCAGCCAAGGGCAGGGCATGGGCTACACCTTC
cdr3_aa: CASSQGQGMGYTF

clone_size: many
j_call: TRBJ1-6
v_call: TRBV2
d_call: -
cdr3_nt: TGTGCCAGCAGAAGAGATTCACCCCTCCACTTT
cdr3_aa: CASRRDSPLHF

clone_size: many
j_call: TRBJ2-4
v_call: TRBV11-3
d_call: -
cdr3_nt: TGTGCCAGCAGCTTAGATCTTCGAGTGGGCAAAAACATTCAGTACTTC
cdr3_aa: CASSLDLRVGKNIQYF

clone_size: many
j_call: TRBJ2-7
v_call: TRBV2
d_call: TRBD2
cdr3_nt: TGTGCCAGCAGGTTTCCTAGCGGGAGTGTTGTGGGAGAGCAGTACTTC
cdr3_aa: CASRFPSGSVVGEQYF

clone_size: once
j_call: TRBJ1-6
v_call: TRBV27
d_call: -
cdr3_nt: TGTGCCAGCAGCTCTATCTGGGGGTCACCCCTCCACTTT
cdr3_aa: CASSSIWGSPLHF

clone_size: many
j_call: TRBJ1-5
v_call: TRBV20-1
d_call: -
cdr3_nt: TGCAGTGCTAACTCGGACCAGAATCAGCCCCAGCATTTT
cdr3_aa: CSANSDQNQPQHF

clone_size: many
j_call: TRBJ2-5
v_call: TRBV20-1
d_call: -
cdr3_nt: TGCAGTGCTAGAGATGGAGTCTTTTTAGGGGGAGGGCCGCAAGAGACCCAGTACTTC
cdr3_aa: CSARDGVFLGGGPQETQYF

clone_size: many
j_call: TRBJ2-5
v_call: TRBV27
d_call: -
cdr3_nt: TGTGCCAGCCGGTCGGGACAAGAGACCCAGTACTTC
cdr3_aa: CASRSGQETQYF

clone_size: many
j_call: TRBJ1-1
v_call: TRBV4-1
d_call: -
cdr3_nt: TGCGCCAGCAGCCAAGGCTTGACAGAGAACACTGAAGCTTTCTTT
cdr3_aa: CASSQGLTENTEAFF

clone_size: many
j_call: TRBJ1-5
v_call: TRBV15
d_call: -
cdr3_nt: TGTGCCACCAGCATTCAGAGCAATCAGCCCCAGCATTTT
cdr3_aa: CATSIQSNQPQHF

clone_size: many
j_call: TRBJ2-7
v_call: TRBV6-2/TRBV6-3
d_call: TRBD1
cdr3_nt: TGTGCCAGCAGACCGACAGGGAGCTCCTACGAGCAGTACTTC
cdr3_aa: CASRPTGSSYEQYF

clone_size: many
j_call: TRBJ1-1
v_call: TRBV29-1
d_call: -
cdr3_nt: TGCAGCGTTGAACTGCACAGGGACACTGAAGCTTTCTTT
cdr3_aa: CSVELHRDTEAFF

clone_size: few
j_call: TRBJ1-1
v_call: TRBV20-1
d_call: -
cdr3_nt: TGCAGTGCTAGAGATCCTCGGCAAGTGAACACTGAAGCTTTCTTT
cdr3_aa: CSARDPRQVNTEAFF

clone_size: many
j_call: TRBJ1-2
v_call: TRBV30
d_call: -
cdr3_nt: TGTGCCTGGGAAGACGATAGTTGGTATGGCTACACCTTC
cdr3_aa: CAWEDDSWYGYTF

clone_size: many
j_call: TRBJ1-1
v_call: TRBV6-2/TRBV6-3
d_call: -
cdr3_nt: TGTGCCAGCAGTTACGAAGTAGGCAGCTTGAACACTGAAGCTTTCTTT
cdr3_aa: CASSYEVGSLNTEAFF

clone_size: many
j_call: TRBJ2-7
v_call: TRBV20-1
d_call: TRBD1
cdr3_nt: TGCAGTGCTAGGGGCAACAGGGGAAGGCTCGAGCAGTACTTC
cdr3_aa: CSARGNRGRLEQYF

clone_size: many
j_call: TRBJ2-5
v_call: TRBV7-6
d_call: TRBD1
cdr3_nt: TGTGCCAGCAGCTCGTCGACAGGGGGAGAGACCCAGTACTTC
cdr3_aa: CASSSSTGGETQYF

clone_size: many
j_call: TRBJ2-4
v_call: TRBV5-1
d_call: -
cdr3_nt: TGCGCCAGCAGCTTGGAGCCCTCCGGGGGAGTGGTGGCCAAAAACATTCAGTACTTC
cdr3_aa: CASSLEPSGGVVAKNIQYF

clone_size: -
j_call: TRBJ2-5
v_call: TRBV3-1
d_call: -
cdr3_nt: TGTGCCAGCAGCCTCATGACAGGTCAGGGGGAGACCCAGTACTTC
cdr3_aa: CASSLMTGQGETQYF

clone_size: -
j_call: TRBJ2-2
v_call: TRBV30
d_call: -
cdr3_nt: TGTGCGAGAGGACAGCTCACCGGGGAGCTGTTTTTT
cdr3_aa: CARGQLTGELFF

clone_size: few
j_call: TRBJ1-1
v_call: TRBV25-1
d_call: -
cdr3_nt: TGTGCCAGCAGTGAGCTGGGGTCGCACACTGAAGCTTTCTTT
cdr3_aa: CASSELGSHTEAFF

clone_size: many
j_call: TRBJ1-1
v_call: TRBV19
d_call: -
cdr3_nt: TGTGCCAGTAGTACCCAACAGGGCCTGAACACTGAAGCTTTCTTT
cdr3_aa: CASSTQQGLNTEAFF

clone_size: -
j_call: TRBJ1-1
v_call: TRBV20-1
d_call: -
cdr3_nt: TGCAGTGCTAAAAAGGCAGGGCAGAGGAACACTGAAGCTTTCTTT
cdr3_aa: CSAKKAGQRNTEAFF

clone_size: few
j_call: TRBJ2-7
v_call: TRBV12-3/TRBV12-4
d_call: TRBD2
cdr3_nt: TGTGCCAGCAGTCCCCGGCGGGGGTCCTACGAGCAGTACTTC
cdr3_aa: CASSPRRGSYEQYF

clone_size: -
j_call: TRBJ2-2
v_call: TRBV28
d_call: -
cdr3_nt: TGTGCCAGCAGTTTAGAGCGGTTTCCAAAGAGCACCGGGGAGCTGTTTTTT
cdr3_aa: CASSLERFPKSTGELFF

clone_size: many
j_call: TRBJ1-1
v_call: TRBV20-1
d_call: -
cdr3_nt: TGCAGTGCTAGGGCACCCAACACTGAAGCTTTCTTT
cdr3_aa: CSARAPNTEAFF